This T cell receptor beta chain was documented in a study of radiotherapy plus CTLA-4 blockade in lung cancer. Study-level findings and limits: Following radiotherapy plus ipilimumab, tumor-derived TCR clones expanded in the blood. Alongside interferon-beta, early blood T cell clone dynamics were reportedly the best predictor of response.

J was trimmed by 10 bases and V by 5 bases; bases with no gene match: 6. CDR1 and CDR2 from the germline V gene are MNHEY and SMNVEV (reference sequence). CDR3 length equals 14 residues. Chemo-refractory metastatic non-small-cell lung cancer patients were treated with focal radiation plus CTLA-4 blockade with ipilimumab. On this clone itself: The antigen is undetermined.

Repertoires were generated with immunoSEQ multiplex PCR, while TCRdb's copy carries only in-frame clones and drops some. In the table there are 75,000 to 80,000 clones, roughly 86% of which are singletons. The receptor was isolated from a human donor with non-small cell lung cancer who had stable disease on radiotherapy plus ipilimumab. The material sequenced was peripheral blood, taken from a patient treated with radiotherapy plus ipilimumab. The rearrangement uses TRBV27 and TRBJ1-6; TRBD1 matches 9 bases. CDR3 in amino acids: CASSPDRGSSPLHF. DNA for the CDR3: TGTGCCAGCAGTCCGGACAGGGGTTCCTCACCCCTCCACTTT.